In this sample, the clone carrying this TCR beta chain turned up many times. Its target is unknown. The sample originates from a study of neurological immune-mediated disorders. Whole-study results and caveats: No CDR3 amino acid sequences were shared by expanded clones across subjects, suggesting private repertoires in all groups.

Germline assignment: CDR1 DFQATT and CDR2 SNEGSKA (reference sequence). Between the trimmed V and J ends, which lost 3 bases and 3 bases, there was a span of 11 bases. The CDR3 runs 13 residues. The method for making cDNA was 5'RACE, and it used 10-nucleotide random UMIs. One entry per CDR3 protein, called by TCRdb with MiXCR from the 5' RACE reads. In the table there are approximately 46,000 distinct CDR3 sequences, 10% of which are singletons. The receptor's source is a man between 65 and 85 years old with HTLV-1-associated myelopathy (HAM/TSP). Source material: PBMCs. This sequence joins TRBV20-1 and TRBJ1-1; a possible D gene is TRBD1 (5 bases). Here the CDR3 DNA reads TGCAGTGCTAGGGGGGGTTCGTACACTGAAGCTTTCTTT. The encoded protein is CSARGGSYTEAFF.